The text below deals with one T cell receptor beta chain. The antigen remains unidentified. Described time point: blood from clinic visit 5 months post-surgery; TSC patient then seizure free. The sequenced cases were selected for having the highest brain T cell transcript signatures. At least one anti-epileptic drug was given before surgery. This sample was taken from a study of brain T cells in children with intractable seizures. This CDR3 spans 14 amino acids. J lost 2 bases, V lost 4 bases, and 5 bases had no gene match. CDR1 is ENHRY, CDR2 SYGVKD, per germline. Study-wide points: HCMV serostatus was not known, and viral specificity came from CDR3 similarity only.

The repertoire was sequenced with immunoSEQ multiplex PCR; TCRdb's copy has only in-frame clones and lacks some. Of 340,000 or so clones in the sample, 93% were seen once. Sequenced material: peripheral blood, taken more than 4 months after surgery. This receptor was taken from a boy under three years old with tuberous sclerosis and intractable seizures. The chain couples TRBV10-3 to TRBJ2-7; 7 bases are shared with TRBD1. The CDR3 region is CAISVGDRPYEQYF. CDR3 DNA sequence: TGTGCCATCAGTGTCGGGGACAGACCCTACGAGCAGTACTTC.